This TCR beta chain was recovered during a study of blood T cell repertoires in COVID-19. The overall study: Sites in the United States, Italy and Spain provided acute and convalescent COVID-19 samples. PBMCs, B-cell-depleted T cells, or T cells were the source of the cDNA or gDNA that made up the material.

The table came from immunoSEQ multiplex PCR; TCRdb's copy has only in-frame clones and leaves some out. The data show about 160,000 clones, approximately 92% seen once. Trimming removed 3 bases from V and 3 bases from J, with 8 bases in between. The germline V gene has CDR1 SGHVS and CDR2 FQNEAQ. The CDR3 covers 13 residues. The sequence was obtained from a woman between 45 and 60 years old with acute or convalescent COVID-19. Material for sequencing was peripheral blood. This chain uses TRBV7-8 with TRBJ1-2; D is undetermined. The CDR3 DNA reads as TGTGCCAGCAGCTTGGCGGATGACTATGGCTACACCTTC. Translation: CASSLADDYGYTF.